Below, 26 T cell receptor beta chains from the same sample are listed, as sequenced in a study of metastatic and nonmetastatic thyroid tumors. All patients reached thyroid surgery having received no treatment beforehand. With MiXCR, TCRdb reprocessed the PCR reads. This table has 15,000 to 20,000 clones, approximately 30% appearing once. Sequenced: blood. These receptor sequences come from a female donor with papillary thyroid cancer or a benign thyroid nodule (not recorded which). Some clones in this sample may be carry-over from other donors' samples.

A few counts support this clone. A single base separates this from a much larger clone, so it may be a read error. The CDR3 region has the DNA TGCGCCAGCAGTGAGCCTTGGTATCAGCCCCAGCATTTT. Protein sequence: CASSEPWYQPQHF. The chain combines TRBV10-1 with TRBJ1-5; no reliable D call. This CDR3 is built from 13 residues. Germline loops: CDR1 WNHNN, CDR2 SYGVQD (reference sequence). V gave up 2 bases and J gave up 5 bases, with 7 bases separating them.

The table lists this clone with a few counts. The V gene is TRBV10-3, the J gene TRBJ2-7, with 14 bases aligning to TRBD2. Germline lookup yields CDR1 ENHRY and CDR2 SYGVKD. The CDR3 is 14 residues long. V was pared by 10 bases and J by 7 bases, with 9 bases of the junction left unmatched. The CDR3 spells CASREGLAGDEQYV. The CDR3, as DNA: TGTGCCAGCAGGGAGGGACTAGCGGGAGATGAGCAGTACGTC.

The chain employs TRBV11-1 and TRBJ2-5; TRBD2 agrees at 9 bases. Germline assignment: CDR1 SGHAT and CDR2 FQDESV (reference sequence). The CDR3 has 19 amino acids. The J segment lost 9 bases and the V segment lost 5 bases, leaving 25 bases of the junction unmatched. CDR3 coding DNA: TGTGCCAGCAGCCCAGCCTCCTCTAGCGGGGATGCCGTGGGCTTTCCCCAGTACTTC. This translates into CASSPASSSGDAVGFPQYF.

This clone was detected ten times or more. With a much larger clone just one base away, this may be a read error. CDR3: CASSVFGNIEKLFF. In nucleotides, the CDR3 is TGTGCCAGCAGCGTATTCGGCAATATTGAAAAACTGTTTTTT. The gene calls are TRBV9 and TRBJ1-4; D is unclear. V was trimmed by 1 base and J by 7 bases, leaving 11 bases between them. The CDR3 contains 14 residues. Germline values: CDR1 SGDLS, CDR2 YYNGEE. Full variable domain (remainder filled in from reference TRBV9 and TRBJ1-4): DSGVTQTPKHLITATGQRVTLRCSPRSGDLSVYWYQQSLDQGLQFLIQYYNGEERAKGNILERFSAQQFPDLHSELNLSSLELGDSALYFCASSVFGNIEKLFFGSGTQLSVL.

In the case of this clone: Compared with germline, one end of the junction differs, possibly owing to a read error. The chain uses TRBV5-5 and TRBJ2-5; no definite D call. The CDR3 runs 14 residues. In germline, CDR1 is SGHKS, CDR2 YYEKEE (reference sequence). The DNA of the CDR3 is TGTGCCAGCAGCTCCGGGTGGGTCCAAGAGACCCGGTACTTC. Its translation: CASSSGWVQETRYF.

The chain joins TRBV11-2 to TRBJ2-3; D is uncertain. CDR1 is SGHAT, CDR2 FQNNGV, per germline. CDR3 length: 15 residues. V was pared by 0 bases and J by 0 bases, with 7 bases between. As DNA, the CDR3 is TGTGCCAGCAGCTTAGATCAGACTAGCACAGATACGCAGTATTTT. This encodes CASSLDQTSTDTQYF. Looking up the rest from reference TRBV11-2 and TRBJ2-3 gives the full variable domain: EAGVAQSPRYKIIEKRQSVAFWCNPISGHATLYWYQQILGQGPKLLIQFQNNGVVDDSQLPKDRFSAERLKGVDSTLKIQPAKLEDSAVYLCASSLDQTSTDTQYFGPGTRLTVL.

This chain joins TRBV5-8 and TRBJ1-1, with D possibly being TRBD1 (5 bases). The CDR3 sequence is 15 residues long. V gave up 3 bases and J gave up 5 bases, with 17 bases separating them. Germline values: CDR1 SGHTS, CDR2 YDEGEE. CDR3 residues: CASSSPWEGRTEAFF. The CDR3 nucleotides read TGTGCCAGCAGCTCGCCTTGGGAGGGGCGGACTGAAGCTTTCTTT.

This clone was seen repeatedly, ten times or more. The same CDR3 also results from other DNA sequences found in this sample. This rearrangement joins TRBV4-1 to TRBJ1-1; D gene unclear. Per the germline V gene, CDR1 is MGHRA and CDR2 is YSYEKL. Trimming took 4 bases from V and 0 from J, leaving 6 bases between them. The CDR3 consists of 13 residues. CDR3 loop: CASSLGLNTEAFF. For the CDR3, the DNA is TGCGCCAGCAGCCTAGGATTGAACACTGAAGCTTTCTTT.

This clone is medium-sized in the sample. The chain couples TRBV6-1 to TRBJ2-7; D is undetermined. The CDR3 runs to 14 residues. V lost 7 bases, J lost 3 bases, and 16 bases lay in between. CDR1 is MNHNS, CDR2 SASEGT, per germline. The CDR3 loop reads CASTPDGNNYEQYF. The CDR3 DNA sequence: TGTGCCAGCACCCCCGACGGAAATAACTACGAGCAGTACTTC.

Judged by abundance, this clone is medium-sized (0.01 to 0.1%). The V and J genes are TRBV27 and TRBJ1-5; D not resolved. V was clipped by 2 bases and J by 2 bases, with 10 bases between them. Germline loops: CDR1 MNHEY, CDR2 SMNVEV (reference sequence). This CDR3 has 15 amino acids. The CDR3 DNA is TGTGCCAGCAGTTTAGCGGGGTTGGGCAATCAGCCCCAGCATTTT. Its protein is CASSLAGLGNQPQHF.

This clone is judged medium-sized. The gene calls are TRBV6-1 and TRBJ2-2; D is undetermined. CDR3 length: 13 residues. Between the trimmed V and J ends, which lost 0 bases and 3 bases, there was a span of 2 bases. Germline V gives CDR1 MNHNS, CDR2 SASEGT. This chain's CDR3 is CASSEADTGELFF. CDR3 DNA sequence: TGTGCCAGCAGTGAAGCTGACACCGGGGAGCTGTTTTTT.

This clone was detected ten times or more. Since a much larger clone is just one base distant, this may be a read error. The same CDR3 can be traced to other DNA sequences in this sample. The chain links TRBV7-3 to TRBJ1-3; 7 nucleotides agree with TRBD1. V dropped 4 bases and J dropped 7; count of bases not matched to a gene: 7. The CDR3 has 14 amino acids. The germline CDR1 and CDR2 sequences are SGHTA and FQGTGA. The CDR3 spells CASSSGTEGNTIYF. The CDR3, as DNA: TGTGCCAGCAGCTCCGGGACAGAAGGGAACACCATATATTTT.

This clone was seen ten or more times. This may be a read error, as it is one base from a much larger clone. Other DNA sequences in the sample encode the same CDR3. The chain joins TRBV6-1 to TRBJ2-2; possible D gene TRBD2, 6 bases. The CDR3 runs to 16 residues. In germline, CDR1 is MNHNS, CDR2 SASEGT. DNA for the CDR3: TGTGCTAGCACTCCTACCCACGGGAGCCCGACCGGGGAGCTGTTTTTT. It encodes CASTPTHGSPTGELFF.

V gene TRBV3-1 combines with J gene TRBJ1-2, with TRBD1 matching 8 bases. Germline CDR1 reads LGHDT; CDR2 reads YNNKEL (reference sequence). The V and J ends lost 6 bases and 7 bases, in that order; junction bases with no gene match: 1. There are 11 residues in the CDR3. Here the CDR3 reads CASSTGGGYTF. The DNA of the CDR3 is TGTGCCAGCAGTACAGGGGGTGGCTACACCTTC.

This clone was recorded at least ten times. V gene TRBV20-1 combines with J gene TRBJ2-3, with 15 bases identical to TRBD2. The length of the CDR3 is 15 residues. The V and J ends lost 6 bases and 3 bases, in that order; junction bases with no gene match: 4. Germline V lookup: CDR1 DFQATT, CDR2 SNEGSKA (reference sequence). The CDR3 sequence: CSAAGTSGGTDTQYF. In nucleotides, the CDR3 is TGCAGTGCCGCCGGGACTAGCGGGGGGACAGATACGCAGTATTTT.

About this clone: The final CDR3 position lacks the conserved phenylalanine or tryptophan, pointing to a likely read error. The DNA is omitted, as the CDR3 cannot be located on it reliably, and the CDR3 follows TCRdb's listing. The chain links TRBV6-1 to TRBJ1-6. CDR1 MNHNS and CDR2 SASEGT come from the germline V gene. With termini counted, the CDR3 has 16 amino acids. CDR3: CASSIRMRRGNSPLNL.

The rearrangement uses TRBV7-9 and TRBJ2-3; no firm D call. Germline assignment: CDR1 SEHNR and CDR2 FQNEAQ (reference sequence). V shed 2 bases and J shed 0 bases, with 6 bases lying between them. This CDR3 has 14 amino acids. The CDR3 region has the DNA TGTGCCAGCAGCTTATCGCTGAGCACAGATACGCAGTATTTT. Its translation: CASSLSLSTDTQYF.

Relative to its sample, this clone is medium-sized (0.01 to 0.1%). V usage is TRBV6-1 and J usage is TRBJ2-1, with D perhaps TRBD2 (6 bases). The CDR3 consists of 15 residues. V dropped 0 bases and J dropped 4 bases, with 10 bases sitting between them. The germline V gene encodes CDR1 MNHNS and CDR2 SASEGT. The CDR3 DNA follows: TGTGCCAGCAGTGAAGCGGCCGGGGGTTACAATGAGCAGTTCTTC. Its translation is CASSEAAGGYNEQFF.

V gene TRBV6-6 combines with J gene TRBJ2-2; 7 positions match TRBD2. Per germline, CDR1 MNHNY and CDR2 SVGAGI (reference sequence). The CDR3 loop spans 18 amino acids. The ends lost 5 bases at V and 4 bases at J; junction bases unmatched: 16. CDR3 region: CASSPRVGGCGPTGELFF. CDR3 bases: TGTGCCAGCAGTCCCCGGGTGGGGGGGTGCGGTCCCACCGGGGAGCTGTTTTTT.

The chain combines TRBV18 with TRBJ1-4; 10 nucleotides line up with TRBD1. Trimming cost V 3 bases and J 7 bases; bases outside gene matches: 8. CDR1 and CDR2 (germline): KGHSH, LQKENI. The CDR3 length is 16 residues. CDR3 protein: CASSPPGGDRGEKLFF. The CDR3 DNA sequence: TGTGCCAGCTCACCGCCCGGTGGGGACAGGGGTGAAAAACTGTTTTTT.

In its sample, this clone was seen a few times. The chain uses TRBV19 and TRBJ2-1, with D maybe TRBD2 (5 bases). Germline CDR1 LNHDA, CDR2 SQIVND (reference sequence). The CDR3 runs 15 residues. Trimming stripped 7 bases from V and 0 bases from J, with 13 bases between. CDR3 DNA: TGTGCCAGTACGTTCGGGGTGAGCTCCTACAATGAGCAGTTCTTC. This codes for CASTFGVSSYNEQFF.

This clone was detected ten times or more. CDR3 DNA: TGTGCCACTTCAGGGATGCCAGGGTCCTACAATGAGCAGTTCTTC. Its translation: CATSGMPGSYNEQFF. The chain uses TRBV28 and TRBJ2-1; possible D gene TRBD1, 5 bases. The germline gives CDR1 MDHEN, CDR2 SYDVKM. The CDR3 has 15 residues. Trimming removed 10 bases at V and 1 base at J, with 17 bases between.

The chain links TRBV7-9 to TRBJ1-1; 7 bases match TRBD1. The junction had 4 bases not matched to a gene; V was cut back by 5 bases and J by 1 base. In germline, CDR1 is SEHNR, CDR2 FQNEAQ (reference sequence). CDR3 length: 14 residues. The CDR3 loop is CASSLGQRNTEAFF. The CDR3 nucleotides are TGTGCCAGCAGCCTGGGACAGAGGAACACTGAAGCTTTCTTT.

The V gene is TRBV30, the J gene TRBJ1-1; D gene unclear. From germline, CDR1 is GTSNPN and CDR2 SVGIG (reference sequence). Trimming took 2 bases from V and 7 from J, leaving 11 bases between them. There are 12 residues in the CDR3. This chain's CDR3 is CAWSSQSCEAFF. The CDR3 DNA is TGTGCCTGGAGTTCCCAGTCTTGTGAAGCTTTCTTT.

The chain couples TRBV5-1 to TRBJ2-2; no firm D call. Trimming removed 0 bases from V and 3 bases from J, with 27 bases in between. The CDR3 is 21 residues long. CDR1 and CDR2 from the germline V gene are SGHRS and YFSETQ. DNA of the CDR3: TGCGCCAGCAGCTTGGGGTCCGCTAGTGCAGTTAGGAAGGCCCACACCGGGGAGCTGTTTTTT. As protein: CASSLGSASAVRKAHTGELFF. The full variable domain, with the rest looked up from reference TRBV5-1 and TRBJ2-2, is KAGVTQTPRYLIKTRGQQVTLSCSPISGHRSVSWYQQTPGQGLQFLFEYFSETQRNKGNFPGRFSGRQFSNSRSEMNVSTLELGDSALYLCASSLGSASAVRKAHTGELFFGEGSRLTVL.

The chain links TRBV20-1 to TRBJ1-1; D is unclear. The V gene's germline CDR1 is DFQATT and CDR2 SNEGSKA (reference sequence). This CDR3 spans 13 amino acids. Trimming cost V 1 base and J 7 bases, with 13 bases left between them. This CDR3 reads CSARVWESGEAFF. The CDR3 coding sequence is TGCAGTGCTAGAGTTTGGGAATCTGGTGAAGCTTTCTTT.